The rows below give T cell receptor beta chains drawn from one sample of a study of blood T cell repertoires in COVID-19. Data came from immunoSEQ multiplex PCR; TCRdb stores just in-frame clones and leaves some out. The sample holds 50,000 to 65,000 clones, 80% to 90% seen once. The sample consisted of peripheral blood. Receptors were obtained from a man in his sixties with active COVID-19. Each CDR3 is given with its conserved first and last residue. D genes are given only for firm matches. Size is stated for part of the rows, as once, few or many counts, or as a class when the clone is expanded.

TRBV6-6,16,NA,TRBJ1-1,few,CASSYGRGRLNTEAFF,TGTGCCAGCAGTTACGGGCGGGGGCGGTTGAACACTGAAGCTTTCTTT
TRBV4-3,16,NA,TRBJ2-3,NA,CASSQDRKRVTDTQYF,TGCGCCAGCAGCCAAGATAGAAAGCGGGTCACAGATACGCAGTATTTT
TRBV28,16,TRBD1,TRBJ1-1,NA,CASRPPGQSPNTEAFF,TGTGCCAGCAGACCCCCGGGACAGAGCCCGAACACTGAAGCTTTCTTT
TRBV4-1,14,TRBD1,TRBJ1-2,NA,CASSRQTGDGGYTF,TGCGCCAGCAGCCGCCAGACAGGGGATGGTGGCTACACCTTC
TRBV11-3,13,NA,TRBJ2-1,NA,CASSLGGRNEQFF,TGTGCCAGCAGCTTAGGTGGGAGGAATGAGCAGTTCTTC
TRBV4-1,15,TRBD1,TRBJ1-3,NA,CASSQDRFSGNTIYF,TGCGCCAGCAGCCAGGACAGGTTTTCTGGAAACACCATATATTTT
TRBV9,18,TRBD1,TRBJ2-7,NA,CASSVSANTRGQSYEQYF,TGTGCCAGCAGCGTTAGTGCAAACACCAGGGGGCAATCCTACGAGCAGTACTTC
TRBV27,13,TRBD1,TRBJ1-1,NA,CASRTTGGTEAFF,TGTGCCAGCAGAACGACAGGGGGCACTGAAGCTTTCTTT
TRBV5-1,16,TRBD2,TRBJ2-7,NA,CASSLGPAGVGYEQYF,TGCGCCAGCAGCTTGGGGCCGGCGGGAGTGGGCTACGAGCAGTACTTC
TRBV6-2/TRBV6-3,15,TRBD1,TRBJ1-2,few,CASSSARRGLDGYTF,TGTGCCAGCAGTTCCGCGAGAAGGGGGCTGGACGGCTACACCTTC
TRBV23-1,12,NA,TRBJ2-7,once,CASSQWGLEQYF,TGCGCCAGCAGTCAATGGGGACTGGAGCAGTACTTC
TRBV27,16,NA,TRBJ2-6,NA,CASTLQGPSGANVLTF,TGTGCCAGCACTCTACAGGGACCCTCTGGGGCCAACGTCCTGACTTTC
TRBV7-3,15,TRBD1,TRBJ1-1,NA,CASSWTGTVNTEAFF,TGTGCCAGCAGCTGGACCGGGACAGTGAACACTGAAGCTTTCTTT
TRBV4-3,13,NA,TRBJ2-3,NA,CASSQETGRPAYF,TGCGCCAGCAGCCAAGAGACAGGGAGGCCCGCGTATTTT
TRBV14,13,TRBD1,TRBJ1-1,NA,CASSQYRGRRAFF,TGTGCCAGCAGCCAGTACAGGGGGCGAAGAGCTTTCTTT
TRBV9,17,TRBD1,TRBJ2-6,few,CASSVEQGASGANVLTF,TGTGCCAGCAGCGTAGAGCAGGGGGCTAGTGGGGCCAACGTCCTGACTTTC
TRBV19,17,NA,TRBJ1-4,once,CASSPPRRLGPNEKLFF,TGTGCCAGTAGTCCGCCCCGCAGATTGGGGCCTAATGAAAAACTGTTTTTT
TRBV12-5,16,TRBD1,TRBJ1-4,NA,CASAPTGKTTNEKLFF,TGTGCTAGTGCCCCGACAGGGAAGACAACTAATGAAAAACTGTTTTTT
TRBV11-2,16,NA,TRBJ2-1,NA,CASSPRVGAELNEQFF,TGTGCCAGCAGCCCCCGAGTGGGAGCGGAGCTCAATGAGCAGTTCTTC
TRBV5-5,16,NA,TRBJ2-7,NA,CASSLDLGIQGYEQYF,TGTGCCAGCAGCTTGGATCTGGGGATTCAGGGCTACGAGCAGTACTTC
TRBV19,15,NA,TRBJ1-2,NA,CASSPLDSLFYGYTF,TGTGCCAGTAGCCCTCTCGACAGTCTTTTCTATGGCTACACCTTC
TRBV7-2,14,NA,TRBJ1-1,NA,CASSSSRHNTEAFF,TGTGCCAGCAGCTCCAGCCGACACAACACTGAAGCTTTCTTT
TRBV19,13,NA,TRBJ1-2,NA,CASSIVGAHGYTF,TGTGCCAGTAGTATTGTAGGAGCCCATGGCTACACCTTC
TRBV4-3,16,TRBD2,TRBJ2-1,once,CASSQTLAGGRPEQFF,TGCGCCAGCAGCCAAACCCTAGCGGGAGGGCGTCCTGAGCAGTTCTTC
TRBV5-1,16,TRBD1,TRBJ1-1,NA,CASSKRTGGVNTEAFF,TGCGCCAGCAGCAAAAGGACAGGGGGTGTTAACACTGAAGCTTTCTTT
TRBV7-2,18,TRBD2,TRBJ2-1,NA,CASSLGTSGSPSYNEQFF,TGTGCCAGCAGCTTGGGGACTAGCGGGAGCCCGTCCTACAATGAGCAGTTCTTC
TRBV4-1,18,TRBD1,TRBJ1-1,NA,CASSQRDSHAGFNTEAFF,TGCGCCAGCAGCCAGCGGGACAGCCACGCGGGGTTCAACACTGAAGCTTTCTTT